Following are 21 T cell receptor beta chains from one sample sequenced in a study of shared clonotypes between healthy human individuals. Using immunoSEQ multiplex PCR, the repertoire was profiled, and TCRdb retains in-frame clones only, with some absent. The data hold fewer than 850,000 clones, with roughly 70% observed a single time. Sequencing input: memory CD4+ T cells sorted from blood. Subset defined: CD45RA-negative fraction. The origin of the receptors is a woman aged 30 to 39 in good health.

Comments on this clone: The sample holds other DNA sequences that translate to the same CDR3. V gene TRBV7-2 combines with J gene TRBJ2-3; D gene unclear. CDR3 size: 14 residues. The germline V gene encodes CDR1 SGHTA and CDR2 FQGNSA. V was clipped by 2 bases and J by 1 base, with 7 bases between them. The CDR3 protein is CASSLMGGTDTQYF. As DNA, the CDR3 is TGTGCCAGCAGCTTAATGGGCGGCACAGATACGCAGTATTTT.

This rearrangement joins TRBV5-1 to TRBJ2-3; 9 bases match TRBD1. The CDR3 has 15 residues. V was pared by 4 bases and J by 2 bases, with 5 bases of the junction left unmatched. The V gene's germline CDR1 is SGHRS and CDR2 YFSETQ. The CDR3 loop reads CASSTGDRDTDTQYF. The CDR3 nucleotides read TGCGCCAGCAGCACCGGGGACAGGGACACAGATACGCAGTATTTT.

This clone has more than one count but fewer than ten. V and J are TRBV29-1 and TRBJ1-2; D might be TRBD1 (5 bases). CDR3 length: 12 amino acids. Trimming took off 6 bases at V and 6 bases at J, with 14 bases between the two ends. CDR1 SQVTM and CDR2 ANQGSEA come from the germline V gene. The CDR3 reads CSVVGASHGYTF. The CDR3 bases are TGCAGCGTCGTAGGGGCATCCCATGGCTACACCTTC.

Comments on this clone: Distinct nucleotide sequences in the sample also encode this CDR3. The V and J genes are TRBV11-2 and TRBJ2-5; TRBD1 is a possible D gene (6 bases). The CDR3 has 14 residues. Germline CDR1 SGHAT, CDR2 FQNNGV. The V end lost 1 base, the J end lost 5 bases, and 11 bases lay between the germline ends. The CDR3 nucleotides read TGTGCCAGCAGCTTAGCCAGGGGTTGGGAGACCCAGTACTTC. Amino acid sequence: CASSLARGWETQYF.

This clone has only a few counts. This chain connects TRBV28 to TRBJ1-2; D is undetermined. The CDR3 runs to 13 residues. With 3 bases removed from V and 4 bases from J, the gap between germline ends came to 9 bases. CDR1 MDHEN and CDR2 SYDVKM come from the germline V gene. The chain's CDR3 is CASSLNIRYGYTF. The CDR3 DNA sequence: TGTGCCAGCAGTTTGAATATACGCTATGGCTACACCTTC.

This clone was observed many times. The gene calls are TRBV28 and TRBJ2-7; 8 nucleotides align to TRBD2. Germline V gives CDR1 MDHEN, CDR2 SYDVKM. The ends lost 4 bases at V and 5 bases at J; junction bases unmatched: 10. This CDR3 is 15 amino acids long. CDR3 in DNA: TGTGCCAGCAGTTCCCTCGGGTCGGGAGGGAACGAGCAGTACTTC. Translated: CASSSLGSGGNEQYF. The whole variable domain, filled in from reference TRBV28 and TRBJ2-7, reads DVKVTQSSRYLVKRTGEKVFLECVQDMDHENMFWYRQDPGLGLRLIYFSYDVKMKEKGDIPEGYSVSREKKERFSLILESASTNQTSMYLCASSSLGSGGNEQYFGPGTRLTVT.

V usage is TRBV2 and J usage is TRBJ1-2; D is ambiguous. Germline V gene sequence: CDR1 SNHLY, CDR2 FYNNEI. Between the trimmed V and J ends, which lost 5 bases and 8 bases, there was a span of 12 bases. The CDR3 has 12 residues. The CDR3 here is CASSPQWGGYTF. For the CDR3, the DNA is TGTGCCAGCAGTCCCCAGTGGGGAGGCTACACCTTC.

The chain links TRBV7-9 to TRBJ2-1; no clear D. V lost 0 bases and J 7 bases, leaving 13 bases between the germline ends. The CDR3 loop spans 15 amino acids. Germline CDR1 reads SEHNR; CDR2 reads FQNEAQ (reference sequence). CDR3 loop: CASSLAVGDRNEQFF. The DNA of the CDR3 is TGTGCCAGCAGCTTAGCGGTGGGTGACCGAAATGAGCAGTTCTTC.

In regard to this clone: Other DNA sequences from this sample encode an identical CDR3 as well. J is TRBJ1-2 and V is TRBV11-2; 7 bases are shared with TRBD1. The CDR3 has 14 amino acids. The V and J ends lost 3 bases and 0 bases, in that order; junction bases with no gene match: 1. Germline V CDR1 and CDR2: SGHAT, FQNNGV. CDR3: CASSLDRTNYGYTF. The CDR3 coding sequence is TGTGCCAGCAGCTTGGACAGGACTAACTATGGCTACACCTTC.

The chain recombines TRBV7-6 with TRBJ2-2; no clear D. Germline values: CDR1 SGHVS, CDR2 FNYEAQ. V was cut by 2 bases and J by 1 base, with 14 bases left in between. The CDR3 runs to 17 residues. CDR3 loop: CASSLMKINGNTGELFF. The CDR3 coding sequence is TGTGCCAGCAGCTTAATGAAGATAAACGGGAACACCGGGGAGCTGTTTTTT.

The table lists this clone with a few counts. CDR3 amino acids: CASSSGRSYGYTF. CDR3 DNA: TGTGCCAGCAGCTCTGGACGGAGCTATGGCTACACCTTC. V gene TRBV7-9 combines with J gene TRBJ1-2; D unresolved. This CDR3 contains 13 residues. V dropped 4 bases and J dropped 4 bases, with 10 bases sitting between them. Germline loops: CDR1 SEHNR, CDR2 FQNEAQ (reference sequence).

V is TRBV5-1 and J is TRBJ2-3; 7 bases fit TRBD1. The CDR3 sequence is 14 residues long. With V trimmed by 3 bases and J by 2 bases, 3 bases remained unmatched. CDR1 and CDR2 (germline): SGHRS, YFSETQ. For the CDR3, the DNA is TGCGCCAGCAGCTCGGACAGGAACACAGATACGCAGTATTTT. This translates into CASSSDRNTDTQYF.

The V gene is TRBV28, the J gene TRBJ1-5; D is unclear. V lost 6 bases to trimming and J lost 7 bases, with 16 bases between them. CDR1 is MDHEN, CDR2 SYDVKM, per germline. The CDR3 is 14 amino acids. In DNA, the CDR3 is TGTGCCAGCAGCACACAAGGGATTGGGCAGCCCCAGCATTTT. This translates into CASSTQGIGQPQHF.

Of note for this clone: The junction shows a germline mismatch at one end, possibly a read error. V gene TRBV18 combines with J gene TRBJ2-1; no definite D call. This CDR3 is built from 16 residues. Germline V gene lookup returns CDR1 KGHSH and CDR2 LQKENI. CDR3 nucleotide sequence: TGTGCCAGCTCCCCACCTGACGTGAGCTCCTACAATGAGCAGTTCTTC. Protein sequence: CASSPPDVSSYNEQFF.

V usage is TRBV2 and J usage is TRBJ2-5; 7 bases are shared with TRBD2. The DNA end is more similar to TRBJ2-7, so the J call may be wrong. Germline CDR1 is SNHLY and CDR2 is FYNNEI. The CDR3 has 13 amino acids. The CDR3, as DNA: TGTGCCAGCAGTGGGACTAGTTTCTACGAGCAGTACTTC. Translated, it gives CASSGTSFYEQYF.

This chain connects TRBV15 to TRBJ2-7; D uncertain. There are 14 residues in the CDR3. Trimming took off 1 base at V and 0 bases at J, with 7 bases between the two ends. CDR1 LNHNV and CDR2 YYDKDF come from the germline V gene (reference sequence). CDR3 DNA sequence: TGTGCCACCAGCAGAGGCTCAGACTCCTACGAGCAGTACTTC. It encodes CATSRGSDSYEQYF.

The V and J genes are TRBV19 and TRBJ1-6, with 7 positions matching TRBD1. V trimming: 10 bases; J trimming: 6 bases; junction bases outside the gene matches: 9. The CDR3 totals 14 residues. Germline assignment: CDR1 LNHDA and CDR2 SQIVND (reference sequence). CDR3 nucleotide sequence: TGTGCCACCCGACAGGGAGGCATTAATTCACCCCTCCACTTT. The encoded protein is CATRQGGINSPLHF.

CDR3: CASSPPVAGDTGELFF. The CDR3, as DNA: TGTGCCAGCTCACCACCAGTAGCGGGAGACACCGGGGAGCTGTTTTTT. V usage is TRBV18 and J usage is TRBJ2-2; 9 bases are shared with TRBD2. The CDR3 runs 16 residues. V shed 0 bases, J shed 3 bases, and the junction held 2 bases outside the gene matches. CDR1 is KGHSH, CDR2 LQKENI, per germline. Full variable domain (missing parts from reference TRBV18 and TRBJ2-2): NAGVMQNPRHLVRRRGQEARLRCSPMKGHSHVYWYRQLPEEGLKFMVYLQKENIIDESGMPKERFSAEFPKEGPSILRIQQVVRGDSAAYFCASSPPVAGDTGELFFGEGSRLTVL.

Many counts were recorded for this clone. V and J are TRBV29-1 and TRBJ2-3; TRBD2 aligns across 11 bases. The CDR3 is 14 residues long. V gave up 5 bases and J gave up 2 bases; unmatched junction bases: 3. Germline V CDR1 and CDR2: SQVTM, ANQGSEA. CDR3 DNA: TGCAGCGTTAAACTAGCGGGAGACACAGATACGCAGTATTTT. Translated, it gives CSVKLAGDTDTQYF.

The chain combines TRBV5-6 with TRBJ2-7, with 7 nucleotides matching TRBD1. CDR3 length: 16 amino acids. The J segment lost 3 bases and the V segment lost 0 bases, leaving 9 bases of the junction unmatched. Per germline, CDR1 SGHDT and CDR2 YYEEEE. The CDR3 reads CASSLGQGRRDYEQYF. Here the CDR3 DNA reads TGTGCCAGCAGCTTGGGACAGGGAAGAAGGGACTACGAGCAGTACTTC.

This clone came up once. V is TRBV9 and J is TRBJ2-1; D not resolved. This CDR3 comprises 15 residues. The germline gives CDR1 SGDLS, CDR2 YYNGEE. V was clipped by 0 bases and J by 7 bases, with 14 bases between them. The DNA for the CDR3 is TGTGCCAGCAGCGTAGGGGCTACTCTCAGGAATGAGCAGTTCTTC. Translated, it gives CASSVGATLRNEQFF.